This T cell receptor beta chain came from a study of identical twins. Study-wide results and limits: These conclusions were based on statistical analysis (cross-sectional, not following the same donors). The more abundant beta clonotypes in cord blood had fewer insertions, and memory repertoires did not show this.

This clonotype was counted at least ten times. Its target is unknown. TCRdb fed the 5' RACE reads into MiXCR, producing one record per CDR3 protein. The sample records under 250,000 distinct CDR3 sequences, around 6.8% being singletons. The CDR3 runs 14 residues. The germline CDR1 and CDR2 sequences are MNHNS and SASEGT. V lost 9 bases, J lost 5 bases, and 14 bases lay in between. These data were also filed under a second study, of yellow fever vaccine responses in identical twins.

Material for sequencing was memory (CD45RO+) T cells sorted from blood. V usage is TRBV6-1 and J usage is TRBJ1-6; D call uncertain. This receptor was obtained from a woman between 18 and 30 years old in good health. CDR3 residues: CASTEGADNSPLHF. CDR3 bases: TGTGCCAGTACGGAGGGCGCCGATAATTCACCCCTCCACTTT.